These 17 T cell receptor beta chains came from one sample sequenced in a study of HIV-infected patients and healthy controls. TCRdb ran MiXCR on the 5' RACE reads and lists one entry per CDR3 protein. The data contain about 67,000 distinct CDR3 sequences, about 16% of them seen just once; the ten biggest clones take up 5.5% to 6%. Sequencing was done on a sample of CD4+ T cells from blood. These receptors all stem from a human donor in good health.

The rearrangement joins TRBV19 to TRBJ2-3; no clear D. The germline V gene encodes CDR1 LNHDA and CDR2 SQIVND (reference sequence). The CDR3 totals 11 residues. Deletions cut 5 bases from V and 12 bases from J, with 12 bases between. The chain's CDR3 is CASSLSGRQYF. CDR3 nucleotides: TGTGCCAGTAGTCTGTCGGGCAGACAGTATTTT.

This clonotype has more than one count but fewer than ten. The V call is TRBV2, the J call TRBJ1-1; D not certain. V lost 1 base and J lost 3, with 3 bases in between. The CDR3 is 12 amino acids. Per germline, CDR1 SNHLY and CDR2 FYNNEI. CDR3 sequence: CASSEVYTEAFF. CDR3 nucleotides: TGTGCCAGCAGTGAAGTGTACACTGAAGCTTTCTTT.

This clonotype showed up just a few times. This chain joins TRBV4-2 and TRBJ2-1; the match to TRBD2 covers 14 bases. This CDR3 has 17 amino acids. V gave up 3 bases and J gave up 3 bases; unmatched junction bases: 4. CDR1 is LGHNA, CDR2 YNFKEQ, per germline. The CDR3 loop reads CASSQGTSGSLYNEQFF. CDR3 coding DNA: TGTGCCAGCAGCCAGGGGACTAGCGGGAGTCTCTACAATGAGCAGTTCTTC.

Only a few counts were recorded for this clonotype. This chain links TRBV9 with TRBJ1-3; D not resolved. The V end lost 0 bases, the J end lost 5 bases, and 3 bases lay between the germline ends. The germline V gene encodes CDR1 SGDLS and CDR2 YYNGEE. The CDR3 has 12 amino acids. The CDR3: CASSVDRNTIYF. The CDR3 DNA is TGTGCCAGCAGCGTAGATAGAAACACCATATATTTT. Filled out from reference TRBV9 and TRBJ1-3, the complete variable domain reads DSGVTQTPKHLITATGQRVTLRCSPRSGDLSVYWYQQSLDQGLQFLIQYYNGEERAKGNILERFSAQQFPDLHSELNLSSLELGDSALYFCASSVDRNTIYFGEGSWLTVV.

This clonotype was counted only a few times. The V gene is TRBV20-1, the J gene TRBJ1-5, with a weak D call TRBD1 (6 bases). V dropped 2 bases and J dropped 5 bases, with 10 bases sitting between them. The CDR3 spans 13 residues. CDR1 and CDR2 from the germline V gene are DFQATT and SNEGSKA (reference sequence). CDR3 DNA: TGCAGTGCTAGAACAGGGCGGGATCAGCCCCAGCATTTT. Its protein product is CSARTGRDQPQHF.

The chain has TRBV5-4 and TRBJ2-5, with 9 bases lining up with TRBD1. J lost 5 bases, V lost 2 bases, and 7 bases had no gene match. The CDR3 sequence is 15 residues long. Germline V lookup: CDR1 SGHNT, CDR2 YYREEE (reference sequence). For the CDR3, the DNA is TGTGCCAGCAGCTTTTTAGACAGGGGGATTGAGACCCAGTACTTC. It translates to CASSFLDRGIETQYF. Filled out from reference TRBV5-4 and TRBJ2-5, the complete variable domain reads ETGVTQSPTHLIKTRGQQVTLRCSSQSGHNTVSWYQQALGQGPQFIFQYYREEENGRGNFPPRFSGLQFPNYSSELNVNALELDDSALYLCASSFLDRGIETQYFGPGTRLLVL.

This clonotype was observed a few times. The chain is built from TRBV5-5 and TRBJ2-3; D possibly corresponds to TRBD2 (5 bases). CDR3 length: 12 amino acids. The V end was cut by 4 bases, the J end by 8 bases, with 11 bases between. In germline, CDR1 is SGHKS, CDR2 YYEKEE (reference sequence). In DNA form, the CDR3 reads TGTGCCAGCAGCCAGCGGATGGGTACGCAGTATTTT. Its translation is CASSQRMGTQYF.

Only a few counts were recorded for this clonotype. The chain employs TRBV12-3 or TRBV12-4 and TRBJ1-5; D gene ambiguous. V was trimmed by 3 bases and J by 4 bases, leaving 13 bases between them. The CDR3 spans 15 residues. Written as DNA, the CDR3 is TGTGCCAGCAGTTTCGGTCCCCCCAATAATCAGCCCCAGCATTTT. Translation: CASSFGPPNNQPQHF.

V is TRBV25-1 and J is TRBJ1-6, with a tentative D call TRBD1 (5 bases). Germline V gives CDR1 MGHDK, CDR2 SYGVNS. V lost 1 base to trimming and J lost 6 bases, with 10 bases between them. The CDR3 runs 15 residues. CDR3 in DNA: TGTGCCAGCAGTGAATCATTCGGGACTAATTCACCCCTCCACTTT. This encodes CASSESFGTNSPLHF.

Many counts were recorded for this clonotype. This chain joins TRBV29-1 and TRBJ1-1; D uncertain. There are 13 residues in the CDR3. Trimming stripped 4 bases from V and 4 bases from J, with 13 bases between. Germline V gene data show CDR1 as SQVTM and CDR2 as ANQGSEA. CDR3 protein: CSVAVNMGTEAFF. As DNA, the CDR3 is TGCAGCGTTGCGGTGAACATGGGCACTGAAGCTTTCTTT.

The chain couples TRBV29-1 to TRBJ2-7, with 7 bases that match TRBD1. Per germline, CDR1 SQVTM and CDR2 ANQGSEA. Trimming removed 6 bases from V and 2 bases from J; junction bases left unmatched: 10. CDR3 size: 14 residues. CDR3 in amino acids: CSVSYRGGPYEQYF. In nucleotides, the CDR3 is TGCAGCGTCTCTTACAGGGGCGGCCCCTACGAGCAGTACTTC.

This clonotype was found a few times. The J gene is TRBJ1-1, the V gene TRBV7-3; 7 bases fit TRBD1. Germline CDR1 reads SGHTA; CDR2 reads FQGTGA. CDR3 length: 15 residues. J was trimmed by 1 base and V by 4 bases; bases with no gene match: 6. CDR3 coding DNA: TGTGCCAGCAGCTCAGGGGGGGGTCCGAACACTGAAGCTTTCTTT. Translating it yields CASSSGGGPNTEAFF.

This clonotype was counted a few times. This chain joins TRBV30 and TRBJ2-3, with 8 bases lining up with TRBD2. Germline V gives CDR1 GTSNPN, CDR2 SVGIG (reference sequence). J lost 11 bases, V lost 7 bases, and 17 bases had no gene match. This CDR3 is built from 14 residues. The CDR3 protein is CASRLAGGIGEQYF. The CDR3 nucleotides read TGTGCCTCCCGCCTGGCGGGAGGTATAGGGGAGCAGTATTTT.

The CDR3 region has the DNA TGTGCCAGCAGCCCAGAGGGCAGGGCTAGCACAGATACGCAGTATTTT. The encoded protein is CASSPEGRASTDTQYF. The chain links TRBV5-8 to TRBJ2-3; possibly TRBD1 or TRBD2 for D (5 bases each). V gave up 4 bases and J gave up 0 bases, with 15 bases separating them. The CDR3 spans 16 residues. CDR1 and CDR2 from the germline V gene are SGHTS and YDEGEE.

The V and J genes are TRBV30 and TRBJ2-6, with 7 bases matching TRBD1. This CDR3 is built from 16 residues. Germline values: CDR1 GTSNPN, CDR2 SVGIG (reference sequence). V trimming: 5 bases; J trimming: 2 bases; junction bases outside the gene matches: 9. DNA of the CDR3: TGTGCCTGGGGTCTCGACAGGGTGGCTGGGGCCAACGTCCTGACTTTC. Translation: CAWGLDRVAGANVLTF.

The V and J genes are TRBV5-1 and TRBJ2-2; D call uncertain. This CDR3 spans 15 amino acids. The V and J ends lost 3 bases and 0 bases respectively, with 9 bases between them. From germline, CDR1 is SGHRS and CDR2 YFSETQ. The CDR3 DNA sequence: TGCGCCAGCAGCTCTCACGGGCCGAACACCGGGGAGCTGTTTTTT. Amino acids: CASSSHGPNTGELFF.

In DNA, the CDR3 is TGCAGCGCCCTAACTAGCGGGAGAGTCAATGAGCAGTTCTTC. It yields the protein CSALTSGRVNEQFF. The V gene is TRBV29-1, the J gene TRBJ2-1, with 11 bases aligning to TRBD2. CDR3 length: 14 amino acids. CDR1 is SQVTM and CDR2 is ANQGSEA in the germline V gene. V trimming: 7 bases; J trimming: 6 bases; junction bases outside the gene matches: 8.